Sequencing of this T cell receptor (beta chain) was carried out in a study of cytomegalovirus exposure and HLA in healthy donors. The wider study: The study placed around 85% of its roughly 430 genotyped donors in the Caucasian-associated ancestry cluster.

A word on this clone: What it binds is unknown.

J lost 7 bases, V lost 6 bases, and 11 bases had no gene match. This CDR3 contains 15 residues. The germline V gene has CDR1 MNHEY and CDR2 SVGAGI. With 60 Vbeta and 13 Jbeta primers, the PCR was carried out. Sequencing used immunoSEQ multiplex PCR; TCRdb keeps in-frame clones, though not all of them. The sample holds 100,000 or so clones, around three quarters seen once. General study findings and limits: Sequencing had likely introduced a cluster of highly shared sequence variants as an artifact.

The sequencing sample was made of PBMCs. This chain links TRBV6-5 with TRBJ2-7, with 11 bases matching TRBD2. The source is a middle-aged man in good health and CMV-seronegative. The CDR3 bases are TGTGCCAGCAGCCCGACTAGCGGGGCCACGGTGGAGCAGTACTTC. Translation: CASSPTSGATVEQYF.